One and the same sample provided the 22 T cell receptor beta chains below, sequenced in a study of cytomegalovirus exposure and HLA in healthy donors. The PCR contained 60 Vbeta and 13 Jbeta primers. Repertoires were generated with immunoSEQ multiplex PCR, while TCRdb's copy carries only in-frame clones and drops some. Counted here are over 95,000 clones, approximately 77% occurring once; the ten biggest clones make up roughly 7.1%. The sequencing input was PBMCs. These receptors all stem from a female donor in good health and CMV-seronegative.

This clone came up once. The chain is built from TRBV5-1 and TRBJ2-1, with a possible D match to TRBD2 (5 bases). V gave up 4 bases and J gave up 3 bases, with 14 bases separating them. The CDR3 sequence is 15 residues long. Looked up from germline, CDR1 is SGHRS and CDR2 is YFSETQ. The CDR3 reads CASSPGIANYNEQFF. The CDR3 DNA sequence: TGCGCCAGCAGCCCCGGGATAGCGAACTACAATGAGCAGTTCTTC.

The chain combines TRBV5-5 with TRBJ2-7, with 8 bases lining up with TRBD1. This CDR3 has 18 amino acids. With V trimmed by 3 bases and J by 0 bases, 14 bases remained unmatched. CDR1 SGHKS and CDR2 YYEKEE come from the germline V gene (reference sequence). The CDR3, as DNA: TGTGCCAGCAGCTCAGGGGACAGGTCTCCCCCTTACTCCTACGAGCAGTACTTC. Translating it yields CASSSGDRSPPYSYEQYF.

The V call is TRBV7-2, the J call TRBJ1-5; tentative D call: TRBD1 (5 bases). Germline V lookup: CDR1 SGHTA, CDR2 FQGNSA. The CDR3 runs 13 residues. The ends were cut back, 5 bases at V and 4 bases at J, with 9 bases in the middle. Here the CDR3 reads CASSSTGNQPQHF. CDR3 bases: TGTGCCAGCAGCAGCACAGGTAATCAGCCCCAGCATTTT.

The V and J genes are TRBV18 and TRBJ2-1; D uncertain. V lost 3 bases and J 0 bases, leaving 15 bases between the germline ends. The CDR3 spans 17 residues. Germline V gene lookup returns CDR1 KGHSH and CDR2 LQKENI. The CDR3 region is CASSPRGPLSSYNEQFF. The DNA of the CDR3 is TGTGCCAGCTCACCCAGAGGCCCTCTTAGCTCCTACAATGAGCAGTTCTTC.

The V and J genes are TRBV5-5 and TRBJ2-2; D is uncertain. Deletions cut 2 bases from V and 1 base from J, with 9 bases between. The CDR3 runs to 15 residues. Germline V gene sequence: CDR1 SGHKS, CDR2 YYEKEE (reference sequence). CDR3 sequence: CASSLGHRNTGELFF. As DNA, the CDR3 is TGTGCCAGCAGCTTAGGCCACAGGAACACCGGGGAGCTGTTTTTT.

The rearrangement uses TRBV4-1 and TRBJ2-5; D remains ambiguous. There are 13 residues in the CDR3. Looked up from germline, CDR1 is MGHRA and CDR2 is YSYEKL. V lost 0 bases to trimming and J lost 6 bases, with 8 bases between them. CDR3 amino acids: CASSQDLLKTQYF. The CDR3 DNA follows: TGCGCCAGCAGCCAAGATCTCCTAAAGACCCAGTACTTC.

V gene TRBV7-9 combines with J gene TRBJ1-5; 7 bases fit TRBD1. Germline V CDR1 and CDR2: SEHNR, FQNEAQ (reference sequence). V trimming: 6 bases; J trimming: 7 bases; junction bases outside the gene matches: 9. The CDR3 has 14 residues. For the CDR3, the DNA is TGTGCCAGCAGTTTTGACAGGGCGGGGCAGCCCCAGCATTTT. Translation gives CASSFDRAGQPQHF.

The rearrangement uses TRBV19 and TRBJ1-2; 9 nucleotides agree with TRBD1. CDR1 and CDR2 (germline): LNHDA, SQIVND (reference sequence). This CDR3 has 13 residues. V dropped 4 bases and J dropped 7; count of bases not matched to a gene: 4. The CDR3 here is CASSTTGGSGYTF. The CDR3 DNA follows: TGTGCCAGTAGTACAACAGGGGGCTCTGGCTACACCTTC.

This clone appeared once. V is TRBV5-4 and J is TRBJ1-1; the D is unclear. CDR1 is SGHNT, CDR2 YYREEE, per germline (reference sequence). Trimming stripped 4 bases from V and 2 bases from J, with 12 bases between. CDR3 length: 14 residues. The CDR3 DNA follows: TGTGCCAGCAGCCCTCCTTCTTCTAACACTGAAGCTTTCTTT. This encodes CASSPPSSNTEAFF.

The chain uses TRBV11-2 and TRBJ2-1, with a tentative D call TRBD1 (5 bases). The CDR3 sequence is 13 residues long. Looked up from germline, CDR1 is SGHAT and CDR2 is FQNNGV. The V end lost 4 bases, the J end lost 4 bases, and 8 bases lay between the germline ends. CDR3 loop: CASSSTVYNEQFF. The DNA for the CDR3 is TGTGCCAGCAGCTCGACAGTATACAATGAGCAGTTCTTC.

This clone was detected only a few times. The chain employs TRBV5-1 and TRBJ2-2, with 9 nucleotides matching TRBD2. Germline-derived CDR1 and CDR2 are SGHRS and YFSETQ. V trimming: 3 bases; J trimming: 6 bases; junction bases outside the gene matches: 15. The CDR3 is 18 amino acids. The CDR3: CASSSRSDSGRRAGELFF. In DNA, the CDR3 is TGCGCCAGCAGCTCCCGCTCGGATAGCGGGAGAAGAGCCGGGGAGCTGTTTTTT.

The chain employs TRBV27 and TRBJ2-1; 11 bases line up with TRBD2. The CDR3 loop spans 19 amino acids. The germline V gene encodes CDR1 MNHEY and CDR2 SMNVEV (reference sequence). With 3 bases clipped from V and 0 bases from J, the junction kept 10 bases outside the gene matches. The chain's CDR3 is CASSFGLAGGRSSYNEQFF. The CDR3 DNA reads TGTGCCAGCAGTTTCGGGCTAGCGGGAGGCCGGAGCTCCTACAATGAGCAGTTCTTC.

The chain is built from TRBV5-4 and TRBJ2-7; D is undetermined. Germline assignment: CDR1 SGHNT and CDR2 YYREEE (reference sequence). The V end was cut by 0 bases, the J end by 4 bases, with 8 bases between. The CDR3 consists of 13 residues. The DNA for the CDR3 is TGTGCCAGCAGCTTGGTAGATTCGTACGAGCAGTACTTC. Translation gives CASSLVDSYEQYF.

The J gene is TRBJ1-3, the V gene TRBV28; D might be TRBD1 (5 bases). V was clipped by 2 bases and J by 8 bases, with 10 bases between them. The CDR3 is 13 residues long. The germline V gene has CDR1 MDHEN and CDR2 SYDVKM. DNA of the CDR3: TGTGCCAGCAGTTTAATCGGGGGGGACACCATATATTTT. This encodes CASSLIGGDTIYF.

The rearrangement links TRBV5-4 to TRBJ2-6; a possible D gene is TRBD2 (5 bases). The V end lost 3 bases, the J end lost 4 bases, and 17 bases lay between the germline ends. The germline V gene encodes CDR1 SGHNT and CDR2 YYREEE (reference sequence). The CDR3 is 17 residues long. The CDR3 loop is CASSSYREGAGANVLTF. The CDR3 coding sequence is TGTGCCAGCAGCTCGTACCGAGAGGGAGCGGGGGCCAACGTCCTGACTTTC. Supplemented by reference TRBV5-4 and TRBJ2-6, the full variable domain reads ETGVTQSPTHLIKTRGQQVTLRCSSQSGHNTVSWYQQALGQGPQFIFQYYREEENGRGNFPPRFSGLQFPNYSSELNVNALELDDSALYLCASSSYREGAGANVLTFGAGSRLTVL.

This chain links TRBV7-8 with TRBJ2-2; TRBD1 matches 9 bases. The V segment lost 5 bases and the J segment 3 bases; nucleotides outside the gene matches: 4. Germline V lookup: CDR1 SGHVS, CDR2 FQNEAQ. The CDR3 contains 15 residues. CDR3 sequence: CASSQRQGDTGELFF. As DNA, the CDR3 is TGTGCCAGCAGCCAGAGACAGGGGGACACCGGGGAGCTGTTTTTT.

This clone was counted only a few times. This chain uses TRBV9 with TRBJ2-1, with TRBD2 matching over 8 bases. Trimming cost V 3 bases and J 0 bases; bases outside gene matches: 2. The CDR3 runs to 15 residues. Germline V gene lookup returns CDR1 SGDLS and CDR2 YYNGEE. The CDR3 loop reads CASSDSGNSYNEQFF. The CDR3 nucleotides read TGTGCCAGCAGCGATAGCGGGAACTCCTACAATGAGCAGTTCTTC. The full variable domain, its missing parts supplied by reference TRBV9 and TRBJ2-1, is DSGVTQTPKHLITATGQRVTLRCSPRSGDLSVYWYQQSLDQGLQFLIQYYNGEERAKGNILERFSAQQFPDLHSELNLSSLELGDSALYFCASSDSGNSYNEQFFGPGTRLTVL.

V is TRBV5-1 and J is TRBJ1-3, with 10 positions matching TRBD1. Germline lookup yields CDR1 SGHRS and CDR2 YFSETQ. V gave up 3 bases and J gave up 8 bases; unmatched junction bases: 11. The CDR3 contains 16 residues. The CDR3, as DNA: TGCGCCAGCAGCTCGTACCCGACAGGGGGCGCAGACACCATATATTTT. This gives the protein CASSSYPTGGADTIYF.

This clone was seen a few times. The chain joins TRBV10-3 to TRBJ2-7, with D uncertain. Germline lookup yields CDR1 ENHRY and CDR2 SYGVKD. The CDR3 contains 11 residues. Trimming removed 3 bases from V and 6 bases from J, with 6 bases in between. The DNA of the CDR3 is TGTGCCATCAGTGAAAGAGGCGAGCAGTACTTC. As protein: CAISERGEQYF.

This rearrangement joins TRBV19 to TRBJ1-2; possibly TRBD1 for D (5 bases). The CDR3 consists of 16 residues. From germline, CDR1 is LNHDA and CDR2 SQIVND (reference sequence). With 6 bases removed from V and 4 bases from J, the gap between germline ends came to 21 bases. The CDR3 protein is CASSDPKIGVRYGYTF. The CDR3 bases are TGTGCCAGTAGCGACCCAAAAATAGGGGTCCGCTATGGCTACACCTTC. Complete variable domain (other parts from reference TRBV19 and TRBJ1-2): DGGITQSPKYLFRKEGQNVTLSCEQNLNHDAMYWYRQDPGQGLRLIYYSQIVNDFQKGDIAEGYSVSREKKESFPLTVTSAQKNPTAFYLCASSDPKIGVRYGYTFGSGTRLTVV.

The chain joins TRBV28 to TRBJ1-1; maybe TRBD1 (5 bases). The CDR3 length is 17 residues. Germline-derived CDR1 and CDR2 are MDHEN and SYDVKM. V lost 4 bases and J 0 bases, leaving 18 bases between the germline ends. This CDR3 reads CASSSWSGGDLNTEAFF. The DNA for the CDR3 is TGTGCCAGCAGTTCTTGGTCCGGGGGAGATTTGAACACTGAAGCTTTCTTT.

The chain links TRBV7-6 to TRBJ2-1, with D tentatively TRBD2 (6 bases). The V and J ends lost 6 bases and 8 bases respectively, with 20 bases between them. Germline lookup yields CDR1 SGHVS and CDR2 FNYEAQ. The CDR3 runs to 15 residues. The CDR3 nucleotides are TGTGCCAGCAGACGTTTACCGGGAGTGAAGGATGAGCAGTTCTTC. Translation gives CASRRLPGVKDEQFF.